A single TCR beta chain is shown here with its context. What it binds is unknown. The data belong to a study of T cells in Graves' hyperthyroidism and ophthalmopathy. Study-level findings and limits: Through a model of 13 V-J features, ophthalmopathy was separated from stable hyperthyroidism. Appearing also in blood were most of the thyroid clonotypes expanded above 0.001.

Investigators excluded patients with uncontrolled infection, other autoimmune disease, pregnancy or lactation. Fresh peripheral blood, under 11 ml, yielded the PBMCs. Trimming took 5 bases from V and 8 from J, leaving 10 bases between them. The CDR3 covers 12 residues. Per germline, CDR1 SEHNR and CDR2 FQNEAQ (reference sequence). TCR beta CDR3 regions were amplified from RNA. Initially, a first-round RT-PCR of the TCR CDR3 employed the HTBI primer set. A single record per CDR3 protein comes from TCRdb applying MiXCR to the multiplex PCR reads. The sample includes roughly 530,000 distinct CDR3 sequences, 17% of them seen just once.

Sequencing input: blood. The TCR was taken from a woman between 18 and 29 years old with Graves' ophthalmopathy. This chain joins TRBV7-9 and TRBJ2-1; D is undetermined. Here the CDR3 reads CASSISGDEQFF. CDR3 nucleotide sequence: TGTGCCAGCAGCATTTCAGGAGATGAGCAGTTCTTC.